This T cell receptor beta chain was retrieved from a study of spatial heterogeneity in lung cancer. Overall study results and limits: It was found that expanded intratumoral alpha and beta TCR counts tracked tumor mutation counts. Coverage was estimated at around 7% of tumor T cells for alpha chains and about 13% for beta chains.

Details on this clonotype: Its antigen is not identified.

As for time point: sample taken at primary tumor resection. Patients with untreated early-stage non-small cell lung cancer, numbering 72, were the donors. MiXCR, applied by TCRdb to the 5' RACE reads, yields one record per CDR3 protein. The data show several thousand distinct CDR3 sequences, with roughly a tenth seen just once and under 9.5% held by the top ten. This clonotype originated in a male donor with early-stage non-small cell lung cancer. The sequenced sample was lung tumor tissue, obtained at surgery.

CDR3 sequence reads: CASGLGLAGEQFF. As DNA, the CDR3 is TGTGCTAGTGGTCTGGGACTAGCGGGAGAGCAGTTCTTC. This chain connects TRBV12-5 to TRBJ2-1, with 13 bases that match TRBD2. The J segment lost 10 bases and the V segment lost 5 bases, leaving 2 bases of the junction unmatched. From germline, CDR1 is LGHNT and CDR2 FRNRAP. This CDR3 is 13 amino acids long.